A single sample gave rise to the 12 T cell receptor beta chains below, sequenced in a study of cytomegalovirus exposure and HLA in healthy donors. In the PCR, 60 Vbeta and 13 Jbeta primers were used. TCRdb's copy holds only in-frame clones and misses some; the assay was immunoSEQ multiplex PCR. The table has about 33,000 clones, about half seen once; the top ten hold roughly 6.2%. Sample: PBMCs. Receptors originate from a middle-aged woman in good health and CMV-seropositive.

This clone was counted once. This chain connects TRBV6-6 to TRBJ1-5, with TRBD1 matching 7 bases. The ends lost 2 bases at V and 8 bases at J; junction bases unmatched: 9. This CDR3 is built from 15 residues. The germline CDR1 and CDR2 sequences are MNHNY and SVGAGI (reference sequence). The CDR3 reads CASSYNRQGREPQHF. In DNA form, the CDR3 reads TGTGCCAGCAGTTACAATAGACAGGGAAGGGAGCCCCAGCATTTT.

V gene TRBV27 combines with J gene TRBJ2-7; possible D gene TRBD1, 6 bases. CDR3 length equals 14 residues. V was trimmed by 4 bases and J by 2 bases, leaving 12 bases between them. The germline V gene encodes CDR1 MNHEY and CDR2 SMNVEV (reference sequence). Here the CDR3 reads CASSSGGQTYEQYF. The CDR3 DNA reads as TGTGCCAGCAGTTCAGGAGGACAGACCTACGAGCAGTACTTC.

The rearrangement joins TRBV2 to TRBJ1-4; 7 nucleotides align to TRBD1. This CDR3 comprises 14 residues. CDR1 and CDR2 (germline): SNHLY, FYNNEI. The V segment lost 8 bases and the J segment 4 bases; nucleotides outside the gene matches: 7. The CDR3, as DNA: TGTGCCAGCGGGGGAAGGGACAGTAATGAAAAACTGTTTTTT. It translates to CASGGRDSNEKLFF.

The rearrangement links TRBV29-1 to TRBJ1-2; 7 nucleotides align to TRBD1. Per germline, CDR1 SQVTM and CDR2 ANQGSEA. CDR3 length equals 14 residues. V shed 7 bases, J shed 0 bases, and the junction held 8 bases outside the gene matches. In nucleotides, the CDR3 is TGCAGCGCCCTCGACAGGGTAGCTAACTATGGCTACACCTTC. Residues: CSALDRVANYGYTF.

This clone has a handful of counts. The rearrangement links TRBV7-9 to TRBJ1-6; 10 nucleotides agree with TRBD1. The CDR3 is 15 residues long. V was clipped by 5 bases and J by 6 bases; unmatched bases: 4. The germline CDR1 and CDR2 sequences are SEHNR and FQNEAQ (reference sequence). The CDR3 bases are TGTGCCAGCAGCCAAGGGACAGGGGCTAATTCACCCCTCCACTTT. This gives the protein CASSQGTGANSPLHF.

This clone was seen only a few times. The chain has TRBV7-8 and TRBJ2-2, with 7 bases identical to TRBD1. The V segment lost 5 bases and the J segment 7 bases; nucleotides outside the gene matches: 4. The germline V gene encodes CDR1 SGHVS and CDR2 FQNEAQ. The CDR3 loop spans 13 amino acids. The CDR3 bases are TGTGCCAGCAGCCTAGGGGGCGGCGGGGAGCTGTTTTTT. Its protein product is CASSLGGGGELFF.

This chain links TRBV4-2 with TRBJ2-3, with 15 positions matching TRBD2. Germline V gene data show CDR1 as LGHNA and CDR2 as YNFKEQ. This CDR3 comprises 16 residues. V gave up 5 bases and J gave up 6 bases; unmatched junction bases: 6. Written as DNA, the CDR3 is TGTGCCAGCAGCGCAGGGACTAGCGGGGGGTATGATACGCAGTATTTT. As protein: CASSAGTSGGYDTQYF.

The CDR3 loop reads CASSLEAGTSEAFF. CDR3 DNA: TGTGCCAGCAGCTTAGAAGCGGGGACGTCGGAAGCTTTCTTT. The chain carries TRBV7-9 and TRBJ1-1; tentative D call: TRBD1 (5 bases). The V gene's germline CDR1 is SEHNR and CDR2 FQNEAQ (reference sequence). V was trimmed by 1 base and J by 8 bases, leaving 14 bases between them. The CDR3 totals 14 residues.

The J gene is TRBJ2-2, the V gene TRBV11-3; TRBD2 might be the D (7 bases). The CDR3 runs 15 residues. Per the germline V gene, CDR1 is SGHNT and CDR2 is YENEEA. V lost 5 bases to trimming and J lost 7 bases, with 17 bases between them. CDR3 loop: CASSPGGAVGGELFF. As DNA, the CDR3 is TGTGCCAGCAGCCCTGGGGGGGCCGTTGGCGGGGAGCTGTTTTTT.

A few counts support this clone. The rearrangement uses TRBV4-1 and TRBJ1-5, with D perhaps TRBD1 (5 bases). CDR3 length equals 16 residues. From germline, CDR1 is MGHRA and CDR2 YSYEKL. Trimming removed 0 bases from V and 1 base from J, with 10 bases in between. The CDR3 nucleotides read TGCGCCAGCAGCCAAGAAGCAGGGAAGAGCAATCAGCCCCAGCATTTT. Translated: CASSQEAGKSNQPQHF.

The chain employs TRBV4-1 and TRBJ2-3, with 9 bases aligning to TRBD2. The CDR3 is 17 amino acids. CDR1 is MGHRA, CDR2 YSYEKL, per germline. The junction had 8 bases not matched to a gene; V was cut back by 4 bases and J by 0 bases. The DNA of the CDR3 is TGCGCCAGCAGCCCTCGACTTAGCGGGGGCAGCACAGATACGCAGTATTTT. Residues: CASSPRLSGGSTDTQYF.

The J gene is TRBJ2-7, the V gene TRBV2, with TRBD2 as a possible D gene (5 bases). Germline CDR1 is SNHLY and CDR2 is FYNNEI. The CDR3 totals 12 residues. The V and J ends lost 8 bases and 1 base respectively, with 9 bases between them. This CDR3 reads CASVGDSYEQYF. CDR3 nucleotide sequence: TGTGCCAGCGTCGGGGATTCCTACGAGCAGTACTTC.